The 26 T cell receptor beta chains presented below share a single source sample, sequenced in a study of T cells in Graves' hyperthyroidism and ophthalmopathy (dated by TCRdb to between 2017 and 2020). Library creation used multiplex PCR. The listed sequencing device is Illumina HiSeq 2000. TCR beta CDR3 regions were amplified from RNA transcripts. The first round of RT-PCR for the TCR CDR3 was performed with the HTBI primer set and the Qiagen OneStep RT-PCR kit. The public reads were reprocessed in TCRdb via fastp at Q25 and MiXCR, keeping in-frame beta chains. Rows with one shared CDR3 protein collapse into an entry with the most common genes and DNA. This sample comprises 500,000 to 650,000 distinct CDR3 sequences, around 15% of them detected only once. The ten most abundant clones make up roughly an eighth of the sample. The sequencing input was blood. These receptors were taken from a woman between 45 and 65 years old with Graves' ophthalmopathy.

This chain connects TRBV6-2 or TRBV6-3 to TRBJ1-1, with a weak D call TRBD1 (5 bases). There are 13 residues in the CDR3. V was shortened by 6 bases and J by 3 bases, with 11 bases between the two germline ends. The V gene's germline CDR1 is MNHEY and CDR2 SVGEGT. This CDR3 is CASSREGDTEAFF. The CDR3 nucleotides are TGTGCCAGCAGCAGGGAAGGGGACACTGAAGCTTTCTTT.

This clonotype was seen repeatedly, ten times or more. The chain carries TRBV5-1 and TRBJ2-7; 14 bases line up with TRBD2. The germline V gene encodes CDR1 SGHRS and CDR2 YFSETQ. The CDR3 sequence is 17 residues long. J was trimmed by 4 bases and V by 3 bases; bases with no gene match: 9. The CDR3 nucleotides are TGCGCCAGCAGCTCCTACCGACTAGCGGGAGGGCCTTACGAGCAGTACTTC. It specifies CASSSYRLAGGPYEQYF.

This clonotype was found a few times. This rearrangement joins TRBV6-5 to TRBJ2-5; maybe TRBD2 (7 bases). Germline values: CDR1 MNHEY, CDR2 SVGAGI. CDR3 length: 16 amino acids. Trimming removed 0 bases at V and 4 bases at J, with 15 bases between. This chain's CDR3 is CASSYSGGLKIETQYF. The DNA for the CDR3 is TGTGCCAGCAGTTACTCGGGGGGGCTAAAGATAGAGACCCAGTACTTC.

This clonotype has more than one count but fewer than ten. The chain carries TRBV19 and TRBJ1-5; D gene ambiguous. Germline V lookup: CDR1 LNHDA, CDR2 SQIVND (reference sequence). The CDR3 extends over 12 amino acids. Trimming removed 10 bases from V and 9 bases from J, with 16 bases in between. The CDR3 DNA is TGTGCCACCAAGAGCCGGACGGGGCCCCAGCATTTT. Translated, it gives CATKSRTGPQHF.

About this clonotype itself: This likely traces to a read error, being one base from a far larger clone. The CDR3 end shows no conserved phenylalanine or tryptophan, and so a read error is likely. The chain is built from TRBV7-2 and TRBJ2-7; D is unclear. Germline assignment: CDR1 SGHTA and CDR2 FQGNSA. V was cut by 1 base and J by 2 bases, with 3 bases left in between. There are 12 residues in the CDR3. Written as DNA, the CDR3 is TGTGCCAGCAGCTTAGGGACCTACGAGCAGTACTTG. It translates to CASSLGTYEQYL.

This clonotype was seen just once. The chain has TRBV29-1 and TRBJ1-1; D unclear. Germline lookup yields CDR1 SQVTM and CDR2 ANQGSEA. V lost 4 bases to trimming and J lost 0 bases, with 12 bases between them. The CDR3 runs to 14 residues. This CDR3 is CSVASGVLNTEAFF. The CDR3, as DNA: TGCAGCGTTGCTTCGGGCGTGCTGAACACTGAAGCTTTCTTT.

This clonotype has at least ten counts. The CDR3 here is CSARQGSHGDEQYF. The CDR3, as DNA: TGCAGTGCCAGACAGGGATCACACGGCGACGAGCAGTACTTC. The chain carries TRBV20-1 and TRBJ2-7, with TRBD1 matching over 7 bases. The CDR3 contains 14 residues. Germline values: CDR1 DFQATT, CDR2 SNEGSKA (reference sequence). V was pared by 6 bases and J by 5 bases, with 13 bases of the junction left unmatched.

This clonotype was detected ten times or more. The CDR3 loop reads CASSPLGRDSNQPQHF. The DNA for the CDR3 is TGTGCCAGCTCACCACTGGGACGGGATAGCAATCAGCCCCAGCATTTT. This chain joins TRBV18 and TRBJ1-5, with a possible D match to TRBD1 (5 bases). Germline CDR1 and CDR2: KGHSH and LQKENI. This CDR3 region has 16 residues. V lost 1 base and J 0 bases, leaving 10 bases between the germline ends.

The V call is TRBV20-1, the J call TRBJ1-3, with D uncertain. V was clipped by 1 base and J by 4 bases, with 8 bases between them. The CDR3 totals 13 residues. Germline CDR1 is DFQATT and CDR2 is SNEGSKA (reference sequence). Here the CDR3 reads CSARGPLGNTIYF. CDR3 bases: TGCAGTGCTAGAGGGCCCTTGGGAAACACCATATATTTT.

The table lists this clonotype with many counts. The chain employs TRBV7-8 and TRBJ2-1; TRBD2 matches at 8 bases. Germline CDR1 and CDR2: SGHVS and FQNEAQ. CDR3 length: 16 amino acids. J was trimmed by 4 bases and V by 3 bases; bases with no gene match: 8. CDR3 sequence: CASSFGGRPVYNEQFF. The CDR3 nucleotides read TGTGCCAGCAGCTTCGGCGGGAGGCCCGTTTACAATGAGCAGTTCTTC.

As for this clonotype: A much larger clone lies one base from this, so it may be a read error. The chain has TRBV3-1 and TRBJ2-3; TRBD2 agrees at 7 bases. This CDR3 has 16 amino acids. Germline V gene lookup returns CDR1 LGHDT and CDR2 YNNKEL (reference sequence). The CDR3 region is CASSQDRETSTDTQCF. CDR3 coding DNA: TGTGCCAGCAGCCAAGATAGGGAGACTAGCACAGATACGCAGTGTTTT.

The rearrangement uses TRBV29-1 and TRBJ2-4; 7 bases fit TRBD2. CDR1 SQVTM and CDR2 ANQGSEA come from the germline V gene. Trimming at V came to 8 bases and at J to 1 base, leaving 14 bases not matched to a gene. The CDR3 totals 16 residues. CDR3 in amino acids: CSKKSPREGAKNIQYF. The CDR3 DNA follows: TGCAGCAAAAAGTCCCCCAGGGAGGGGGCCAAAAACATTCAGTACTTC.

This clonotype was counted ten times or more. The chain uses TRBV28 and TRBJ1-5, with D unclear. The CDR3 length is 17 residues. The germline gives CDR1 MDHEN, CDR2 SYDVKM. The ends were cut back, 5 bases at V and 1 base at J, with 18 bases in the middle. Here the CDR3 reads CASSPPPTGVSNQPQHF. In nucleotides, the CDR3 is TGTGCCAGCAGTCCTCCACCGACTGGGGTAAGCAATCAGCCCCAGCATTTT.

There are a few counts of this clonotype. V usage is TRBV20-1 and J usage is TRBJ2-1; D remains ambiguous. CDR3 length equals 13 residues. The germline V gene encodes CDR1 DFQATT and CDR2 SNEGSKA (reference sequence). V lost 1 base to trimming and J lost 8 bases, with 12 bases between them. CDR3 sequence (DNA): TGCAGTGCTAGAGCGGGTTCGGCCGATGAGCAGTTCTTC. Its protein is CSARAGSADEQFF.

CDR3 sequence reads: CASSLVGGIVGELFF. The CDR3 DNA reads TGTGCCAGCAGCTTAGTTGGCGGGATCGTCGGGGAGCTGTTTTTT. The rearrangement links TRBV7-2 to TRBJ2-2; weak D call: TRBD2 (6 bases). This CDR3 comprises 15 residues. V gave up 1 base and J gave up 7 bases, with 13 bases separating them. CDR1 is SGHTA and CDR2 is FQGNSA in the germline V gene.

The genes are TRBV7-2 and TRBJ2-7, with D possibly matching TRBD1 (6 bases). The CDR3 has 11 residues. Germline V lookup: CDR1 SGHTA, CDR2 FQGNSA. Trimming left V 5 bases short and J 4 bases short, with 6 bases between. The CDR3 here is CASSGQYEQYF. The CDR3, as DNA: TGTGCCAGCAGCGGACAGTACGAGCAGTACTTC.

This clonotype was counted many times. The chain has TRBV27 and TRBJ1-1; D unresolved. Germline-derived CDR1 and CDR2 are MNHEY and SMNVEV (reference sequence). The CDR3 consists of 14 residues. V was trimmed by 8 bases and J by 6 bases, leaving 19 bases between them. The CDR3 sequence is CASGRGRDLAEAFF. The CDR3 coding sequence is TGTGCCAGCGGCCGTGGCAGAGATCTAGCTGAAGCTTTCTTT.

This clonotype was observed at least ten times. The rearrangement uses TRBV20-1 and TRBJ2-5; D possibly uses TRBD1 or TRBD2 (5 bases each). Trimming took 4 bases from V and 2 from J, leaving 17 bases between them. The CDR3 loop spans 15 amino acids. Germline V gene lookup returns CDR1 DFQATT and CDR2 SNEGSKA (reference sequence). DNA of the CDR3: TGCAGTGCTACCCATTACGGGACGGCTCAAGAGACCCAGTACTTC. Its translation: CSATHYGTAQETQYF.

In its sample, this clonotype was seen many times. The chain combines TRBV12-3 or TRBV12-4 with TRBJ1-1; 10 nucleotides agree with TRBD1. The V segment lost 5 bases and the J segment 11 bases; nucleotides outside the gene matches: 8. This CDR3 contains 13 residues. CDR3 nucleotides: TGTGCCAGCAGTCAGACAGGGGGCGCCTACGCTTTCTTT. This sequence encodes CASSQTGGAYAFF.

V gene TRBV25-1 combines with J gene TRBJ2-7, with D possibly being TRBD2 (6 bases). The germline gives CDR1 MGHDK, CDR2 SYGVNS. The V end lost 1 base, the J end lost 1 base, and 17 bases lay between the germline ends. CDR3 length: 17 amino acids. CDR3 protein: CASSESPAGGVSYEQYF. CDR3 nucleotides: TGTGCCAGCAGTGAATCCCCGGCAGGCGGGGTTTCCTACGAGCAGTACTTC.

The table lists this clonotype with many counts. This chain uses TRBV20-1 with TRBJ1-5; a possible D gene is TRBD1 (5 bases). The CDR3 is made up of 15 amino acids. Germline CDR1 DFQATT, CDR2 SNEGSKA (reference sequence). V dropped 0 bases and J dropped 0 bases, with 9 bases sitting between them. The CDR3 here is CSARDFRDSNQPQHF. In nucleotides, the CDR3 is TGCAGTGCTAGAGATTTCAGGGATAGCAATCAGCCCCAGCATTTT.

There are many counts of this clonotype. This chain uses TRBV28 with TRBJ1-2; D ambiguous. V lost 3 bases and J lost 0, with 20 bases in between. This CDR3 has 18 amino acids. Germline V gene lookup returns CDR1 MDHEN and CDR2 SYDVKM. CDR3 in DNA: TGTGCCAGCAGTTTCCTTTCGGGCAGCCCAACCTCTAACTATGGCTACACCTTC. Translated, it gives CASSFLSGSPTSNYGYTF.

The sample holds many counts of this clonotype. The chain uses TRBV27 and TRBJ1-2; 9 bases agree with TRBD1. CDR3 length equals 17 residues. Germline V gene sequence: CDR1 MNHEY, CDR2 SMNVEV (reference sequence). Losses at the gene ends were 2 bases for V and 4 bases for J; bases not matched to a gene: 11. CDR3 DNA: TGTGCCAGCAGTTTAAGCCTTCGACAGGGGGAGTCCTATGGCTACACCTTC. Amino acid sequence: CASSLSLRQGESYGYTF.

In this sample, this clonotype turned up many times. CDR3 loop: CASSFQRGTYEQYF. The CDR3 nucleotides are TGTGCCAGCAGTTTCCAGCGGGGGACCTACGAGCAGTACTTC. The chain employs TRBV28 and TRBJ2-7, with 8 nucleotides matching TRBD2. V lost 3 bases and J lost 2; bases outside the gene matches: 3. The CDR3 totals 14 residues. Germline V lookup: CDR1 MDHEN, CDR2 SYDVKM.

This clonotype was detected only a few times. An end of the junction does not agree with germline; a read error may underlie this. The chain couples TRBV5-5 to TRBJ2-2; TRBD2 matches 10 bases. The CDR3 covers 17 residues. Per germline, CDR1 SGHKS and CDR2 YYEKEE (reference sequence). Here the CDR3 reads CASSLQAGGPGTGELFF. The CDR3 bases are TGTGCCAGCAGCTTGCAAGCGGGAGGGCCGGGCACCGGGGAGCTGTTCTTT.

This clonotype was found many times. The rearrangement joins TRBV6-2 or TRBV6-3 to TRBJ1-1; D gene uncertain. The ends were cut back, 4 bases at V and 1 base at J, with 13 bases in the middle. The CDR3 consists of 15 residues. From germline, CDR1 is MNHEY and CDR2 SVGEGT. CDR3 residues: CASSLDRLPNTEAFF. CDR3 sequence (DNA): TGTGCCAGCAGTTTAGACCGGCTTCCGAACACTGAAGCTTTCTTT.